This TCR beta chain is drawn from a study of somatic mutations in cytotoxic T cells in rheumatoid arthritis. Study-level background: The researchers flow-sorted some T-cell populations stained with V beta antibodies and got nearly 100% purity, and these included V beta1+ cells sequenced for TCRB.

A word on this clone: Antigen: not known.

Findings of the study overall: An increase in CD8+ clonality with age was seen in rheumatoid arthritis patients but not in healthy controls.

The table came from immunoSEQ multiplex PCR; TCRdb's copy has only in-frame clones and leaves some out. This sample has approximately 30,000 clones, with around 80% found just once. Germline loops: CDR1 SGHDN, CDR2 FVKESK. J lost 4 bases, V lost 0 bases, and 8 bases had no gene match. This CDR3 comprises 16 residues. Positive magnetic bead selection was used to isolate CD4+ and CD8+ cells; purity was checked by flow cytometry. This chain uses TRBV14 with TRBJ2-7, with TRBD1 matching over 8 bases. This TCR came from a man aged 50 or older in good health. Material for sequencing was CD8+ T cells sorted from blood. The CDR3 is CASSQDGWTGKYEQYF. CDR3 bases: TGTGCCAGCAGCCAAGATGGATGGACAGGGAAGTACGAGCAGTACTTC.